The 28 T cell receptor beta chains in this list originate from one sample, sequenced in a study of T cells in Graves' hyperthyroidism and ophthalmopathy. Researchers amplified the TCR beta CDR3 regions from RNA transcripts. During a first-round RT-PCR of the TCR CDR3, the HTBI primer set was used. TCRdb re-analysed the multiplex PCR reads in MiXCR, keeping a single row per CDR3 protein. The sample lists 560,000 or so distinct CDR3 sequences; 35% to 55% were seen once. What was sequenced was peripheral blood or thyroid tissue (not recorded which). These receptors were collected from a woman between 18 and 30 years old with Graves' hyperthyroidism.

A word on this clonotype: This may be a read error: a much more frequent sequence differs by one nucleotide. The chain is built from TRBV10-3 and TRBJ2-5; 15 bases align to TRBD2. Germline CDR1 is ENHRY and CDR2 is SYGVKD. The CDR3 covers 19 residues. The ends lost 7 bases at V and 0 bases at J; junction bases unmatched: 12. Written as DNA, the CDR3 is TGTGCCATCAACGGAACGGGACTAGCGGGAGGAGGGTACCAAGAGACCCAGTACTTC. It is translated as CAINGTGLAGGGYQETQYF.

This clonotype was recorded at least ten times. This chain links TRBV2 with TRBJ1-2; D gene unclear. Trimming took off 4 bases at V and 6 bases at J, with 9 bases between the two ends. Germline-derived CDR1 and CDR2 are SNHLY and FYNNEI. This CDR3 has 12 amino acids. The CDR3 is CASSVTGDGYTF. As DNA, the CDR3 is TGTGCCAGCAGTGTCACGGGCGATGGCTACACCTTC.

Concerning this clonotype: One junction end does not reproduce the germline sequence, and a read error may be involved. This chain links TRBV7-9 with TRBJ2-7, with 7 bases matching TRBD1. There are 17 residues in the CDR3. The germline CDR1 and CDR2 sequences are SEHNR and FQNEAQ (reference sequence). The chain's CDR3 is CASSSNRGGPTSDEQYF. CDR3 in DNA: TGTGCCAGCAGCTCTAACAGAGGGGGCCCCACCTCCGACGAGCAGTACTTC.

This clonotype came up a few times. The rearrangement joins TRBV7-6 to TRBJ1-5; perhaps TRBD1 as D (5 bases). Trimming took 5 bases from V and 5 from J, leaving 25 bases between them. The CDR3 extends over 18 amino acids. CDR1 SGHVS and CDR2 FNYEAQ come from the germline V gene. The chain's CDR3 is CASSPQLRGTLDDQPQHF. The CDR3, as DNA: TGTGCCAGCAGCCCACAATTGCGAGGGACCCTAGACGATCAGCCCCAGCATTTT.

The J gene is TRBJ1-5, the V gene TRBV5-1, with a possible D match to TRBD1 (5 bases). The CDR3 extends over 14 amino acids. Germline lookup yields CDR1 SGHRS and CDR2 YFSETQ. With 1 base removed from V and 6 bases from J, the gap between germline ends came to 11 bases. In nucleotides, the CDR3 is TGCGCCAGCAGCTTGAGCGGGGCTGGTCAGCCCCAGCATTTT. Residues: CASSLSGAGQPQHF. The whole variable domain, remainder taken from reference TRBV5-1 and TRBJ1-5, is KAGVTQTPRYLIKTRGQQVTLSCSPISGHRSVSWYQQTPGQGLQFLFEYFSETQRNKGNFPGRFSGRQFSNSRSEMNVSTLELGDSALYLCASSLSGAGQPQHFGDGTRLSIL.

The rearrangement links TRBV19 to TRBJ1-1; 7 bases match TRBD1. The V gene's germline CDR1 is LNHDA and CDR2 SQIVND (reference sequence). The V and J ends lost 5 bases and 7 bases, in that order; junction bases with no gene match: 10. This CDR3 comprises 14 residues. This chain's CDR3 is CASSALTGFVEAFF. CDR3 DNA: TGTGCCAGTAGTGCTTTGACAGGGTTCGTTGAAGCTTTCTTT.

This clonotype was observed a few times. The chain couples TRBV14 to TRBJ1-2; D unresolved. CDR3 length equals 13 residues. V lost 0 bases and J lost 8, with 10 bases in between. Germline V gives CDR1 SGHDN, CDR2 FVKESK. The CDR3 protein is CASSQDRARGYTF. CDR3 nucleotide sequence: TGTGCCAGCAGCCAAGATCGGGCCCGGGGCTACACCTTC.

The rearrangement links TRBV24-1 to TRBJ1-2, with D hard to call. The germline CDR1 and CDR2 sequences are KGHDR and SFDVKD. V was pared by 5 bases and J by 0 bases, with 6 bases between. The CDR3 has 13 amino acids. CDR3: CATSGPANYGYTF. In DNA form, the CDR3 reads TGTGCCACCAGTGGCCCTGCTAACTATGGCTACACCTTC.

The chain recombines TRBV29-1 with TRBJ1-2; 9 bases map to TRBD1. With 4 bases clipped from V and 2 bases from J, the junction kept 2 bases outside the gene matches. From germline, CDR1 is SQVTM and CDR2 ANQGSEA. The CDR3 sequence is 13 residues long. CDR3 loop: CSVGQGVNYGYTF. CDR3 DNA sequence: TGCAGCGTTGGACAGGGGGTCAACTATGGCTACACCTTC.

The chain is built from TRBV29-1 and TRBJ1-1, with 7 bases fitting TRBD1. Germline lookup yields CDR1 SQVTM and CDR2 ANQGSEA. V was clipped by 6 bases and J by 1 base; unmatched bases: 8. The CDR3 sequence is 14 residues long. Written as DNA, the CDR3 is TGCAGCGTCCAACCGGGACAGCGGAACACTGAAGCTTTCTTT. This encodes CSVQPGQRNTEAFF. Combining the CDR3 with reference TRBV29-1 and TRBJ1-1 gives the whole variable domain SAVISQKPSRDICQRGTSLTIQCQVDSQVTMMFWYRQQPGQSLTLIATANQGSEATYESGFVIDKFPISRPNLTFSTLTVSNMSPEDSSIYLCSVQPGQRNTEAFFGQGTRLTVV.

The rearrangement joins TRBV10-3 to TRBJ2-6, with D perhaps matching TRBD1 (6 bases). This CDR3 is built from 13 residues. V was shortened by 10 bases and J by 3 bases, with 10 bases between the two germline ends. The germline V gene encodes CDR1 ENHRY and CDR2 SYGVKD. The CDR3 spells CASTRGGANVLTF. The CDR3 bases are TGTGCCAGCACCAGGGGTGGGGCCAACGTCCTGACTTTC.

This clonotype has ten or more counts. This sequence joins TRBV20-1 and TRBJ1-6, with D maybe TRBD1 (5 bases). Germline V gene lookup returns CDR1 DFQATT and CDR2 SNEGSKA (reference sequence). The V and J ends lost 7 bases and 10 bases respectively, with 17 bases between them. CDR3 length: 13 amino acids. The CDR3 DNA reads TGCAGTGGTTCCTGGGGGGAAGGATCACCCCTCCACTTT. Protein sequence: CSGSWGEGSPLHF.

The gene calls are TRBV20-1 and TRBJ1-1; possibly TRBD1 for D (5 bases). Germline CDR1 is DFQATT and CDR2 is SNEGSKA (reference sequence). V gave up 6 bases and J gave up 1 base, with 15 bases separating them. CDR3 length: 14 residues. CDR3 nucleotides: TGCAGTGCCGGTGGGGCCCTAAGGAACACTGAAGCTTTCTTT. It translates to CSAGGALRNTEAFF.

The rearrangement links TRBV24-1 to TRBJ2-3; TRBD2 matches at 7 bases. V shed 0 bases, J shed 3 bases, and the junction held 5 bases outside the gene matches. This CDR3 is built from 16 residues. Germline V gene lookup returns CDR1 KGHDR and CDR2 SFDVKD. In DNA, the CDR3 is TGTGCCACCAGTGATTTGCGGCCGCGGGAGACAGATACGCAGTATTTT. Translation: CATSDLRPRETDTQYF.

The table lists this clonotype with a few counts. The chain joins TRBV11-3 to TRBJ1-1; D might be TRBD1 (5 bases). CDR1 is SGHNT, CDR2 YENEEA, per germline. Deletions cut 1 base from V and 1 base from J, with 16 bases between. This CDR3 comprises 17 residues. The CDR3 loop reads CASSLGFRDVRNTEAFF. The CDR3 bases are TGTGCCAGCAGCTTAGGTTTCCGGGACGTCAGGAACACTGAAGCTTTCTTT.

This clonotype was picked up many times. The chain carries TRBV19 and TRBJ1-1; no definite D call. Germline V gene lookup returns CDR1 LNHDA and CDR2 SQIVND (reference sequence). V lost 9 bases and J lost 0, with 11 bases in between. The CDR3 covers 13 residues. The DNA for the CDR3 is TGTGCCAGCAGAGATGATGTGAACACTGAAGCTTTCTTT. It encodes CASRDDVNTEAFF.

This clonotype was picked up one time. In DNA, the CDR3 is TGTGCCAGCAGCTTAGTTGGGGGGGCTCGGGTGAACACTGAAGCTTTCTTT. It yields the protein CASSLVGGARVNTEAFF. The chain is built from TRBV7-9 and TRBJ1-1; tentative D call: TRBD1 (6 bases). The CDR3 is 17 amino acids. Trimming cost V 1 base and J 0 bases, with 15 bases left between them. The germline gives CDR1 SEHNR, CDR2 FQNEAQ (reference sequence).

This clonotype turned up a few times. This chain connects TRBV20-1 to TRBJ2-7; TRBD2 matches at 8 bases. Losses at the gene ends were 3 bases for V and 1 base for J; bases not matched to a gene: 8. The CDR3 totals 15 residues. Looked up from germline, CDR1 is DFQATT and CDR2 is SNEGSKA (reference sequence). As DNA, the CDR3 is TGCAGTGCTAGCTCTTTGGAGCGGGAGTCCTACGAGCAGTACTTC. It is translated as CSASSLERESYEQYF.

The chain carries TRBV2 and TRBJ2-7; 11 bases fit TRBD2. The germline gives CDR1 SNHLY, CDR2 FYNNEI. The CDR3 extends over 20 amino acids. V dropped 5 bases and J dropped 3; count of bases not matched to a gene: 21. The CDR3 DNA is TGTGCCAGCAGTCTAAACTCACAGGGCTCGGGGACTAGCGGCCTCTACGAGCAGTACTTC. This codes for CASSLNSQGSGTSGLYEQYF.

The chain is built from TRBV2 and TRBJ1-1, with no clear D. The CDR3 loop spans 15 amino acids. With 8 bases removed from V and 4 bases from J, the gap between germline ends came to 20 bases. Germline-derived CDR1 and CDR2 are SNHLY and FYNNEI. CDR3 in DNA: TGTGCCAGCTCACCACCGGGCGGAAAGGGCACTGAAGCTTTCTTT. It codes for CASSPPGGKGTEAFF. Full variable domain (rest looked up from reference TRBV2 and TRBJ1-1): EPEVTQTPSHQVTQMGQEVILRCVPISNHLYFYWYRQILGQKVEFLVSFYNNEISEKSEIFDDQFSVERPDGSNFTLKIRSTKLEDSAMYFCASSPPGGKGTEAFFGQGTRLTVV.

A single count supports this clonotype. A much larger clonotype is one base distant, so this may be a read error. V is TRBV10-3 and J is TRBJ2-7, with no clear D. The V gene's germline CDR1 is ENHRY and CDR2 SYGVKD. Trimming took 6 bases from V and 3 from J, leaving 6 bases between them. The CDR3 spans 11 residues. The CDR3 region is CAISQLYEQYF. CDR3 coding DNA: TGTGCCATCAGCCAACTCTACGAGCAGTACTTC.

This clonotype came up a few times. The chain is built from TRBV2 and TRBJ2-5; 10 nucleotides match TRBD2. The length of the CDR3 is 16 residues. Per the germline V gene, CDR1 is SNHLY and CDR2 is FYNNEI. V lost 9 bases to trimming and J lost 7 bases; unmatched junction nucleotides: 17. The CDR3 spells CASTGGASGRGGTQYF. The CDR3, as DNA: TGTGCCAGTACGGGAGGGGCTAGCGGGAGAGGCGGGACCCAGTACTTC.

This clonotype was counted ten times or more. CDR3 loop: CATSRDNVFGQRPNYGYTF. As DNA, the CDR3 is TGTGCCACCAGCAGAGATAACGTTTTCGGACAAAGGCCCAACTATGGCTACACCTTC. The V gene is TRBV15, the J gene TRBJ1-2; a weak D match, TRBD1 (5 bases). The V and J ends lost 0 bases and 2 bases respectively, with 22 bases between them. The germline gives CDR1 LNHNV, CDR2 YYDKDF (reference sequence). The CDR3 covers 19 residues.

This clonotype was found a few times. Written as DNA, the CDR3 is TGTGCCAGCAGGCCGCGGTCGTCTAGCTCCCAGTTCTTC. Its protein is CASRPRSSSSQFF. This chain connects TRBV24-1 to TRBJ2-5; weak D call: TRBD2 (5 bases). The DNA end is a closer match to TRBJ2-1, so the J assignment may be wrong. This CDR3 is built from 13 residues. Germline lookup yields CDR1 KGHDR and CDR2 SFDVKD.

The V call is TRBV6-4, the J call TRBJ1-6, with no clear D. Trimming took 3 bases from V and 9 from J, leaving 12 bases between them. The V gene's germline CDR1 is MRHNA and CDR2 SNTAGT. The CDR3 totals 14 residues. CDR3 coding DNA: TGTGCCAGCAGTGAACGTCAGAACAGTTCACCCCTCCACTTT. It yields the protein CASSERQNSSPLHF.

This clonotype has just a few counts. The chain links TRBV7-6 to TRBJ1-4, with D possibly TRBD1 on 5 matching bases. This CDR3 is 15 amino acids long. V shed 0 bases and J shed 6 bases, with 11 bases lying between them. CDR1 and CDR2 from the germline V gene are SGHVS and FNYEAQ. CDR3 DNA sequence: TGTGCCAGCAGCTTAGCAGCCTGGGGGGATGAAAAACTGTTTTTT. Amino acid sequence: CASSLAAWGDEKLFF.

The chain has TRBV15 and TRBJ1-1; D is unresolved. The CDR3 length is 13 residues. V lost 2 bases and J lost 3, with 7 bases in between. Germline CDR1 and CDR2: LNHNV and YYDKDF (reference sequence). In DNA, the CDR3 is TGTGCCACCAGCAGAACCCGGGACACTGAAGCTTTCTTT. Translating it yields CATSRTRDTEAFF.

This chain uses TRBV6-2 or TRBV6-3 with TRBJ1-5; D not resolved. The CDR3 is 16 residues long. Trimming took 0 bases from V and 2 from J, leaving 11 bases between them. In germline, CDR1 is MNHEY, CDR2 SVGEGT. The CDR3 loop reads CASSYSLSRGNQPQHF. In DNA, the CDR3 is TGTGCCAGCAGTTACTCGCTATCTAGGGGCAATCAGCCCCAGCATTTT.